This TCR beta chain derives from a study of T cell responses to AZD1222 COVID-19 vaccine. TCRdb's copy holds only in-frame clones and misses some; the assay was immunoSEQ multiplex PCR. The data show fewer than 110,000 clones, with around 87% seen just once and roughly 10% held by the top ten. General study findings and limits: The donor group comprised mostly white British people and more females; the analysis possibly underestimated clonal diversity. The reported proportion of spike-specific TCRs targeting unmutated variant regions was nearly half. Spike-specific TCR breadth and depth went up after people got two AZD1222 doses. Repertoire sampling occurred only after the peak T cell response.

Worth noting for this clone: The antigen is unknown.

This CDR3 region has 16 residues. Germline CDR1 LNHDA, CDR2 SQIVND (reference sequence). The J segment lost 3 bases and the V segment lost 5 bases, leaving 7 bases of the junction unmatched. The chain combines TRBV19 with TRBJ2-5, with 12 bases fitting TRBD2. The receptor comes from an adult who received the AZD1222 COVID-19 vaccine. This specimen consisted of peripheral blood, obtained 28 days after the second AZD1222 dose. The CDR3 DNA reads TGTGCCAGTAGTCTCCTAGCGGGGGGGCAGAAAGAGACCCAGTACTTC. Residues: CASSLLAGGQKETQYF.